These 23 T cell receptor beta chains came from one sample sequenced in a study of T cells in women clearing cervical HPV infection. The table came from immunoSEQ multiplex PCR; TCRdb's copy has only in-frame clones and leaves some out. The listing records tens of thousands of clones. The specimen sequenced was blood buffy coat. The receptors were sampled from a woman aged 18 to 75 with a cervical HPV16 infection that either progressed to CIN3+ or cleared (not recorded which).

Points on this clone: The CDR3 goes on 3 residues after the read ends, and that part is filled in from the germline J gene. The V call is TRBV5-1, the J call TRBJ1-1; a possible D gene is TRBD1 (6 bases). Looked up from germline, CDR1 is SGHRS and CDR2 is YFSETQ. V was trimmed by 4 bases and J by 4 bases, leaving 14 bases between them. The CDR3 covers 14 residues. Incomplete CDR3 DNA: TGCGCCAGCAGCCGACAGGACGCGGGCACTGAA. Its translation is CASSRQDAGTE. The entire CDR3 is CASSRQDAGTEAFF. Together with reference TRBV5-1 and TRBJ1-1, the CDR3 gives the full variable domain: KAGVTQTPRYLIKTRGQQVTLSCSPISGHRSVSWYQQTPGQGLQFLFEYFSETQRNKGNFPGRFSGRQFSNSRSEMNVSTLELGDSALYLCASSRQDAGTEAFFGQGTRLTVV.

Notes on this clone: The CDR3 end is not reached by the read, which stops 3 residues before it; the germline J gene fills it in. V usage is TRBV7-9 and J usage is TRBJ2-7; 11 bases are a match to TRBD1. Germline V gives CDR1 SEHNR, CDR2 FQNEAQ (reference sequence). The V segment lost 4 bases and the J segment 3 bases; nucleotides outside the gene matches: 2. The length of the CDR3 is 14 residues. CDR3 protein: CASSSGTGGYEQYF. The covered CDR3 bases are TGTGCCAGCAGCTCCGGGACAGGGGGCTACGAG.

In regard to this clone: The read ends 3 residues early relative to the CDR3; the germline J gene fills the gap. The chain is built from TRBV19 and TRBJ1-2, with TRBD1 identical over 9 bases. Looked up from germline, CDR1 is LNHDA and CDR2 is SQIVND (reference sequence). The CDR3 has 16 amino acids. The CDR3 reads CASSRTGTGSLNDYTF. Partial CDR3 DNA: TGTGCCAGTAGTAGAACCGGGACAGGGTCCCTCAATGAC.

Concerning this clone: The read ends 3 residues early relative to the CDR3; the germline J gene fills the gap. The chain is built from TRBV20-1 and TRBJ1-1; no definite D call. This CDR3 has 10 residues. The V end lost 3 bases, the J end lost 6 bases, and 5 bases lay between the germline ends. Germline lookup yields CDR1 DFQATT and CDR2 SNEGSKA (reference sequence). The CDR3 here is CSASSAEAFF. The CDR3 bases that were read are TGCAGTGCTAGTTCCGCTGAA.

Judged by frequency, this clone is medium-sized. The read terminates 3 residues before the CDR3 end, so the remaining end is supplied by the germline J gene. This chain uses TRBV29-1 with TRBJ2-5; D is tentatively TRBD1 or TRBD2 (5 bases each). V was pared by 0 bases and J by 4 bases, with 9 bases between. This CDR3 contains 13 residues. CDR1 and CDR2 from the germline V gene are SQVTM and ANQGSEA. CDR3 bases read: TGCAGCGTTGAAGATCCAGGGAGAGAGACC. It codes for CSVEDPGRET. The CDR3 reads in full as CSVEDPGRETQYF.

Notes on this clone: A read error may account for a junction end that differs from germline. The CDR3 end falls 3 residues outside the read, so it is completed with the germline J gene. This rearrangement joins TRBV6-2 or TRBV6-3 to TRBJ1-2, with TRBD1 matching 10 bases. CDR1 is MNHEY, CDR2 SVGEGT, per germline. The CDR3 consists of 16 residues. The CDR3 here is CAGRVTGTGDNYGYTF. The covered CDR3 bases are TGTGCCGGCAGAGTTACGGGGACAGGGGACAACTATGGC.

To note about this clone: The sequenced fragment ends 3 residues before the CDR3 boundary, so the rest is inferred from the germline J gene. The gene calls are TRBV5-1 and TRBJ2-7, with D tentatively TRBD2 (5 bases). CDR3 length equals 12 residues. From germline, CDR1 is SGHRS and CDR2 YFSETQ. V was trimmed by 4 bases and J by 2 bases, leaving 7 bases between them. CDR3 sequence: CASSLGAYEQYF. CDR3 DNA (partial): TGCGCCAGCAGCCTCGGGGCCTACGAG.

About this clone itself: The read falls 3 residues short of the CDR3 end, and the missing part is taken from the germline J gene. The V call is TRBV30, the J call TRBJ2-7, with D tentatively TRBD2 (6 bases). Trimming stripped 0 bases from V and 5 bases from J, with 8 bases between. Germline CDR1 is GTSNPN and CDR2 is SVGIG (reference sequence). This CDR3 contains 12 residues. The CDR3 loop reads CAWSVAGNEQYF. The CDR3 DNA, read in part, is TGTGCCTGGAGTGTTGCGGGGAACGAG. The full variable domain, in which reference TRBV30 and TRBJ2-7 provide the parts outside the CDR3, is SQTIHQWPATLVQPVGSPLSLECTVEGTSNPNLYWYRQAAGRGLQLLFYSVGIGQISSEVPQNLSASRPQDRQFILSSKKLLLSDSGFYLCAWSVAGNEQYFGPGTRLTVT.

CDR3 bases read: TGTGCCAGCACCCCCGGGGGGCGAGCTAACTATGGC. It codes for CASTPGGRANYG. The full-length CDR3 reads as CASTPGGRANYGYTF. The rearrangement links TRBV7-9 to TRBJ1-2; the D gene is possibly TRBD1 (6 bases). With the read ending 3 residues before the CDR3 end, the germline J gene is used to fill in that end. Looked up from germline, CDR1 is SEHNR and CDR2 is FQNEAQ (reference sequence). With 7 bases removed from V and 0 bases from J, the gap between germline ends came to 15 bases. The CDR3 extends over 15 amino acids.

The CDR3 DNA, read in part, is TGCGCCAGCAGCTCGCGACAGGGGGGGAGCGAG. This codes for CASSSRQGGSE. The CDR3 in its entirety is CASSSRQGGSEQYF. The genes are TRBV5-1 and TRBJ2-7; 9 positions agree with TRBD1. The CDR3 end is not reached by the read, which stops 3 residues before it; the germline J gene fills it in. CDR3 length: 14 amino acids. V lost 3 bases, J lost 6 bases, and 7 bases stayed unmatched. Germline CDR1 is SGHRS and CDR2 is YFSETQ.

Comment on this clone: Read data end 3 residues before the CDR3 end; the end is taken from the germline J gene. The chain employs TRBV19 and TRBJ1-1; 11 nucleotides match TRBD1. Germline V gene lookup returns CDR1 LNHDA and CDR2 SQIVND (reference sequence). V was clipped by 5 bases and J by 6 bases; unmatched bases: 5. CDR3 length equals 14 residues. The part of the CDR3 DNA that was read is TGTGCCAGTAGTCCATGGGACAGGGGGTCTGAA. Protein sequence: CASSPWDRGSE. From start to end, the CDR3 is CASSPWDRGSEAFF.

On this clone itself: With the read ending 3 residues before the CDR3 end, the germline J gene is used to fill in that end. This chain uses TRBV4-1 with TRBJ2-5, with D possibly being TRBD1 (6 bases). The CDR3 is 16 amino acids. Germline assignment: CDR1 MGHRA and CDR2 YSYEKL. V lost 1 base, J lost 5 bases, and 17 bases lay in between. This CDR3 reads CASSQGLQGTMETQYF. Partial CDR3 DNA: TGCGCCAGCAGCCAAGGTCTACAGGGCACAATGGAGACC.

On this clone itself: The read terminates 3 residues before the CDR3 end, so the remaining end is supplied by the germline J gene. J is TRBJ2-7 and V is TRBV19; 11 bases line up with TRBD1. The CDR3 sequence is 14 residues long. V shed 10 bases, J shed 6 bases, and the junction held 11 bases outside the gene matches. The germline V gene has CDR1 LNHDA and CDR2 SQIVND (reference sequence). CDR3 sequence: CATKPGQGVGEQYF. CDR3 DNA, as far as it was read: TGTGCCACAAAGCCGGGACAGGGGGTCGGCGAG.

In the case of this clone: The CDR3 end lies 3 residues beyond the end of the read and is filled in from the germline J gene. This chain connects TRBV6-2 or TRBV6-3 to TRBJ2-1, with D perhaps matching TRBD2 (6 bases). Deletions cut 7 bases from V and 3 bases from J, with 13 bases between. Germline V gene sequence: CDR1 MNHEY, CDR2 SVGEGT. The CDR3 totals 14 residues. CDR3 DNA, as far as it was read: TGTGCCAGCATATCGGGGGACTTCTACAATGAG. It yields the protein CASISGDFYNE. The CDR3, in full, reads CASISGDFYNEQFF.

As to this clone: The sequenced fragment ends 3 residues before the CDR3 boundary, so the rest is inferred from the germline J gene. This chain links TRBV29-1 with TRBJ1-2; no clear D. V dropped 4 bases and J dropped 3 bases, with 6 bases sitting between them. The CDR3 contains 11 residues. Germline CDR1 and CDR2: SQVTM and ANQGSEA. The CDR3 protein is CSVGSDYGYTF. The sequenced part of the CDR3 DNA is TGCAGCGTTGGGTCGGACTATGGC.

Of note for this clone: The CDR3 is cut off 3 residues early in the read; its end comes from the germline J gene. J is TRBJ2-5 and V is TRBV9; 8 bases fit TRBD1. V lost 2 bases and J lost 2; bases outside the gene matches: 2. There are 14 residues in the CDR3. Germline loops: CDR1 SGDLS, CDR2 YYNGEE. Incomplete CDR3 DNA: TGTGCCAGCAGCGTCAACAGGGGGCAAGAGACC. Amino acids: CASSVNRGQET. The entire CDR3 sequence reads CASSVNRGQETQYF.

A remark on this clone: The CDR3 is cut off 3 residues early in the read; its end comes from the germline J gene. V usage is TRBV5-1 and J usage is TRBJ2-5, with 9 bases identical to TRBD1. The J segment lost 5 bases and the V segment lost 4 bases, leaving 6 bases of the junction unmatched. CDR3 length equals 14 residues. Germline CDR1 is SGHRS and CDR2 is YFSETQ. This CDR3 reads CASSRDRGYETQYF. The covered CDR3 bases are TGCGCCAGCAGCAGAGACAGGGGGTACGAGACC.

On this clone itself: The read is 3 residues too short to cover the CDR3 end, so that end is filled in from the germline J gene. The chain joins TRBV2 to TRBJ1-1; TRBD1 is a possible D gene (5 bases). Germline loops: CDR1 SNHLY, CDR2 FYNNEI. This CDR3 spans 14 amino acids. V lost 9 bases and J 3 bases, leaving 17 bases between the germline ends. CDR3 DNA, as far as it was read: TGTGCCAGGGATCGAGCCGAAGGGGACACTGAA. Protein: CARDRAEGDTE. Given in full, the CDR3 is CARDRAEGDTEAFF.

CDR3 sequence: CASSLTSPSTDTQYF. Incomplete CDR3 DNA: TGTGCCAGCAGCCTCACTAGCCCTAGCACAGATACG. The chain uses TRBV7-9 and TRBJ2-3; D possibly corresponds to TRBD2 (6 bases). The read ends 3 residues before the CDR3 terminus; that terminus is restored from the germline J gene. The V and J ends lost 5 bases and 0 bases respectively, with 12 bases between them. Germline values: CDR1 SEHNR, CDR2 FQNEAQ (reference sequence). The CDR3 extends over 15 amino acids.

On this clone: The CDR3 goes on 3 residues after the read ends, and that part is filled in from the germline J gene. V and J are TRBV5-5 and TRBJ2-1; possible D gene TRBD1, 5 bases. The germline V and J ends were trimmed by 2 bases and 7 bases, with 16 bases remaining between them. Germline CDR1 SGHKS, CDR2 YYEKEE (reference sequence). The CDR3 runs to 15 residues. CDR3 loop: CASSLPRQGVNEQFF. Incomplete CDR3 DNA: TGTGCCAGCAGCTTACCCCGGCAGGGTGTAAATGAG.

In regard to this clone: The read terminates 3 residues before the CDR3 end, so the remaining end is supplied by the germline J gene. The chain uses TRBV19 and TRBJ2-3, with a possible D match to TRBD1 (6 bases). CDR1 and CDR2 from the germline V gene are LNHDA and SQIVND (reference sequence). This CDR3 comprises 14 residues. The CDR3 region is CASKQSGVGETQYF. The sequenced CDR3 bases are TGTGCCAGTAAACAATCAGGGGTAGGCGAGACG.

Concerning this clone: A junction end diverges from the germline sequence, so it may reflect a read error. The read comes to an end 3 residues before the CDR3 does, leaving the germline J gene to fill in the end. The V and J genes are TRBV4-2 and TRBJ2-7, with 7 bases lining up with TRBD2. CDR1 is LGHNA, CDR2 YNFKEQ, per germline. The CDR3 has 17 amino acids. CDR3 amino acids: CASSQGLLPSGVYEQYF. Partial CDR3 DNA: TGCGCCAGCAGCCAGGGACTACTCCCGAGTGGGGTCTACGAG.

A note on this clone: The CDR3 end lies 3 residues beyond the end of the read and is filled in from the germline J gene. V and J are TRBV5-1 and TRBJ2-2, with D uncertain. The germline gives CDR1 SGHRS, CDR2 YFSETQ. Between the trimmed V and J ends, which lost 1 base and 4 bases, there was a span of 11 bases. The CDR3 covers 15 residues. The CDR3 reads CASSLTETRTGELFF. The CDR3 bases that were read are TGCGCCAGCAGCTTGACAGAAACCCGCACCGGGGAG.